This T cell receptor (beta chain) came from a study of blood T cell repertoires in COVID-19. As for the study in general: Sites in the United States, Italy and Spain provided acute and convalescent COVID-19 samples.

Libraries were prepared by immunoSEQ multiplex PCR; TCRdb keeps only in-frame clonotypes and omits some of them. This sample carries 200,000 to 250,000 clones, 70% to 90% of them seen once, and the ten largest clones take around 0.96%. CDR1 and CDR2 (germline): LGHNT, FRNRAP. The ends were cut back, 0 bases at V and 5 bases at J, with 7 bases in the middle. This CDR3 has 13 amino acids. This clonotype was obtained from a man aged 35 to 55 with acute or convalescent COVID-19. Source material: peripheral blood. The chain carries TRBV12-5 and TRBJ1-2; D not certain. The CDR3 sequence: CASGLVGQYGYTF. The DNA for the CDR3 is TGTGCTAGTGGTTTGGTTGGGCAGTATGGCTACACCTTC.